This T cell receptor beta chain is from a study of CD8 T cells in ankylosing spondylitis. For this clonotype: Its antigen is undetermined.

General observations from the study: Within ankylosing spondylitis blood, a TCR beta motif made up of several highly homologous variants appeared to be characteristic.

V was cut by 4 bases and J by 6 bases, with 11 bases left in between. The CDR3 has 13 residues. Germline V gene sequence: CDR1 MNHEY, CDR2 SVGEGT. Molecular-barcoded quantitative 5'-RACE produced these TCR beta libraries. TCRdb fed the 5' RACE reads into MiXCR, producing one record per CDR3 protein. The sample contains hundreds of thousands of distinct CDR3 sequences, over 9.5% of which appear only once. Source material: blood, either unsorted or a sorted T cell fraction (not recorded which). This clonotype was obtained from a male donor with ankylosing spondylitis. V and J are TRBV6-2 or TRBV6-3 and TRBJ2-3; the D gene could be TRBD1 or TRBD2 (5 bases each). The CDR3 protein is CASSSRWGDTQYF. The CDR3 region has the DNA TGTGCCAGCAGTTCACGATGGGGGGATACGCAGTATTTT.